This record concerns one T cell receptor (beta chain) sequence. Its antigen is unknown. The sample is drawn from a study of PD-L1 blockade in urothelial cancer. Across the study: Every 3 weeks, patients received intravenous atezolizumab 1,200 mg, beginning 2014. Prior chemotherapy regimens per patient numbered 0 to 3. Overall study results and limits: Pretreatment TCR clonality in blood under the median foretold superior survival.

The CDR3 sequence is 15 residues long. CDR1 is SGHNT and CDR2 is YYREEE in the germline V gene (reference sequence). Trimming took 3 bases from V and 2 from J; bases not matched to a gene: 6. Libraries were prepared by immunoSEQ multiplex PCR; TCRdb keeps only in-frame clonotypes and omits some of them. In the table there are about 95,000 clones, roughly 84% of which are singletons. Regarding time point: pretreatment peripheral blood. Patients yielded 1 to 8 samples each, pretreatment and on-treatment. V and J are TRBV5-4 and TRBJ2-7; 9 bases map to TRBD1. Material: PBMCs, obtained around atezolizumab (anti-PD-L1) treatment. The receptor was derived from a man between 60 and 75 years old with urothelial cancer. CDR3 nucleotides: TGTGCCAGCAGCTCAACGGGACAGGGAACCTACGAGCAGTACTTC. Protein sequence: CASSSTGQGTYEQYF.